The source of this TCR beta chain is a study of cytomegalovirus exposure and HLA in healthy donors. Study-wide results and caveats: Some public TCRs appeared in many individuals, while most sequences were rare. The authors confirmed in vitro that three CMV-associated chains were specific for CMV antigens. TCR beta chains numbering more than 150 were designated cytomegalovirus-associated.

Using immunoSEQ multiplex PCR, the repertoire was profiled, and TCRdb retains in-frame clones only, with some absent. Here the sample spans 100,000 to 120,000 clones, around 89% being singletons. About this clone: The antigen remains undetermined.

V was cut by 7 bases and J by 4 bases, with 10 bases left in between. Germline V gene lookup returns CDR1 GTSNPN and CDR2 SVGIG (reference sequence). The CDR3 runs 11 residues. This rearrangement joins TRBV30 to TRBJ1-2; maybe TRBD1 (5 bases). Sequencing used PBMCs. The receptor was derived from a woman aged 25 to 39 in good health and CMV-seropositive. The CDR3 spells CASGHIYGYTF. The DNA for the CDR3 is TGTGCCTCCGGACATATCTATGGCTACACCTTC.